These T cell receptor beta chains were read from a single sample in a study of CD8+ T cells in alopecia areata. Data came from immunoSEQ multiplex PCR; TCRdb stores just in-frame clones and leaves some out. The table records about 220,000 clones, under 75% of them present only once. The sample consisted of CD4+ T cells sorted from blood, taken at week 4, from a patient treated with tofacitinib. The receptors come from a human donor with alopecia areata. The CDR3 runs from the conserved cysteine through the conserved F or W. Each record gives: clone size, V gene, J gene, CDR3 protein. Size is stated for part of the rows, as once, few or many counts, or as a class when the clone is expanded.

once	TRBV2	TRBJ2-7	CASSDRGMYEQYF
few	TRBV2	TRBJ2-2	CASSEERGLYLNTGELFF
.	TRBV29-1	TRBJ1-1	CSVSHRGSDTEAFF
.	TRBV5-6	TRBJ2-5	CASSLQETQYF
.	TRBV29-1	TRBJ1-1	CSVVGGSNTEAFF
.	TRBV30	TRBJ1-2	CAWSVAGGYTF
once	TRBV29-1	TRBJ2-7	CSVLDSYEQYF
.	TRBV15	TRBJ2-4	CATSAGTSGGVLAKNIQYF
.	TRBV5-6	TRBJ1-2	CASSLNGYYYGYTF
.	TRBV5-1	TRBJ1-2	CASSPPGSFGYTF
.	TRBV29-1	TRBJ2-3	CSVESQVGDTQYF
.	TRBV25-1	TRBJ1-2	CASSDPRTYGYTF
.	TRBV14	TRBJ2-3	CASSQEDRVSQYF
.	TRBV9	TRBJ1-2	CASSVPHSPAGGYTF
.	TRBV25-1	TRBJ2-7	CASSPRGGTYEQYF
.	TRBV25-1	TRBJ2-1	CASRSDRYNEQFF
.	TRBV29-1	TRBJ1-1	CSSGEREGPEAFF
.	TRBV7-8	TRBJ2-1	CASSPGTSGVVF
.	TRBV29-1	TRBJ2-3	CSVDLTGYKDTQYF
.	TRBV29-1	TRBJ1-6	CSVKDSPPLHF
few	TRBV7-9	TRBJ1-6	CASSLTLPYNSPLHF
few	TRBV10-3	TRBJ2-7	CAISEGFNYEQYF
.	TRBV5-1	TRBJ2-1	CASSFTDPNEQFF
few	TRBV7-9	TRBJ1-5	CASSLASKGQPQHF
few	TRBV6-6	TRBJ2-1	CASSAMVDEQFF
.	TRBV30	TRBJ1-6	CAWRVLDNSPLHF
few	TRBV6-5	TRBJ2-3	CASSYRRFGETDTQYF
.	TRBV29-1	TRBJ1-2	CSVEEARRYGYTF
few	TRBV29-1	TRBJ2-5	CSIATGAQETQYF
.	TRBV29-1	TRBJ1-1	CSVHRQENTEAFF
few	TRBV2	TRBJ2-3	CASSSQGSNTDTQYF
.	TRBV29-1	TRBJ2-5	CSVGLRQKQETQYF
few	TRBV27	TRBJ2-7	CASSPRGASSYEQYF
.	TRBV29-1	TRBJ1-2	CSVGHNYGYTF
.	TRBV29-1	TRBJ1-2	CSVPRMGTGIYGYTF
few	TRBV30	TRBJ1-6	CAWSEGDNSPLHF
few	TRBV10-3	TRBJ2-3	CAISANNPDTQYF
.	TRBV4-1	TRBJ1-2	CASSQADLAGYTF
.	TRBV4-2	TRBJ1-2	CASSPPGTGYGYTF
.	TRBV4-3	TRBJ2-5	CASSQGWTSGGETQYF
once	TRBV30	TRBJ1-5	CAWRGDNQPQHF
.	TRBV2	TRBJ2-7	CASSDNGGEQYF
.	TRBV7-7	TRBJ1-4	CASSRGGNEKLFF
few	TRBV27	TRBJ1-6	CASSFGQGNNSPLHF
.	TRBV2	TRBJ2-6	CASNPTGSPGANVLTF
.	TRBV30	TRBJ2-5	CASKGLAGEETQYF
.	TRBV30	TRBJ1-2	CAYLPGQFYGYTF
.	TRBV30	TRBJ2-3	CAWSVAVTSTDTQYF
.	TRBV29-1	TRBJ1-5	CSVKTGGGQPQHF
once	TRBV9	TRBJ2-5	CASSVGGRAPDQETQYF
.	TRBV6-1	TRBJ1-6	CASRGTGQDNSPLHF
.	TRBV4-3	TRBJ2-1	CASSQEGTGGDEQFF